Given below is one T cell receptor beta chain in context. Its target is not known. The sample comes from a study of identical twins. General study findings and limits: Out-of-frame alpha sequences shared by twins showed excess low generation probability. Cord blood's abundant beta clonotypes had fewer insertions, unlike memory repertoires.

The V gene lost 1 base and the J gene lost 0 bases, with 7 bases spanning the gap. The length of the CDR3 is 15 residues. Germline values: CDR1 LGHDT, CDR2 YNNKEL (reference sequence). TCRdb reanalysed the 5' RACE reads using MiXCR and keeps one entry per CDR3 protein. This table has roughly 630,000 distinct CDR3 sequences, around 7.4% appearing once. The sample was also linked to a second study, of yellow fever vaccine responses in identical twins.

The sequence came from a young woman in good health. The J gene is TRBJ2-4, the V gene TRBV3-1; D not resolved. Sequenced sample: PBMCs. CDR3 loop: CASSQGQEAKNIQYF. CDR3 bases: TGTGCCAGCAGCCAAGGGCAAGAAGCCAAAAACATTCAGTACTTC.